Shown below are 24 T cell receptor beta chains from a single sample sequenced in a study of blood T cell repertoires in COVID-19. The repertoire was sequenced with immunoSEQ multiplex PCR; TCRdb's copy has only in-frame clones and lacks some. Here the sample spans some 90,000 clones, over 80% being singletons. Sequencing used peripheral blood. Source of these receptors: a woman aged 45-65 years in a cohort sampled during active COVID-19.

The J gene is TRBJ2-1, the V gene TRBV5-1; TRBD2 agrees at 7 bases. The CDR3 runs to 16 residues. Per germline, CDR1 SGHRS and CDR2 YFSETQ. With V trimmed by 0 bases and J by 5 bases, 8 bases remained unmatched. In nucleotides, the CDR3 is TGCGCCAGCAGCTTGGGGGGCGGACTAGACCACAATGAGCAGTTCTTC. This encodes CASSLGGGLDHNEQFF.

The CDR3 here is CASSTKGTAPYGYTF. The CDR3 DNA reads as TGTGCCAGCAGCACTAAAGGGACAGCCCCCTATGGCTACACCTTC. This rearrangement joins TRBV5-4 to TRBJ1-2, with 7 bases that match TRBD1. From germline, CDR1 is SGHNT and CDR2 YYREEE (reference sequence). J gave up 4 bases and V 4 bases, and 10 bases lay outside the gene matches. The CDR3 length is 15 residues.

The V call is TRBV25-1, the J call TRBJ1-2, with D tentatively TRBD1 (5 bases). The length of the CDR3 is 13 residues. Between the trimmed V and J ends, which lost 3 bases and 7 bases, there was a span of 12 bases. Germline V gives CDR1 MGHDK, CDR2 SYGVNS. In DNA form, the CDR3 reads TGTGCCAGCAGTGAGGGGGGGAGAGGTGGCTACACCTTC. Residues: CASSEGGRGGYTF.

The chain recombines TRBV30 with TRBJ1-5; TRBD1 matches 7 bases. The CDR3 is 14 amino acids. With 8 bases clipped from V and 4 bases from J, the junction kept 11 bases outside the gene matches. Per the germline V gene, CDR1 is GTSNPN and CDR2 is SVGIG (reference sequence). The CDR3 DNA reads TGTGCCGCAACGAGACAGGGCTTAAATCAGCCCCAGCATTTT. Its protein product is CAATRQGLNQPQHF.

The chain carries TRBV7-9 and TRBJ1-2; D unclear. The CDR3 consists of 17 residues. CDR1 is SEHNR, CDR2 FQNEAQ, per germline (reference sequence). Deletions cut 1 base from V and 3 bases from J, with 18 bases between. The CDR3 coding sequence is TGTGCCAGCAGCTTAGACCAAGCGGTGATGGCCCACTATGGCTACACCTTC. It encodes CASSLDQAVMAHYGYTF. Based on the CDR3 plus reference TRBV7-9 and TRBJ1-2, the full variable domain is DTGVSQNPRHKITKRGQNVTFRCDPISEHNRLYWYRQTLGQGPEFLTYFQNEAQLEKSRLLSDRFSAERPKGSFSTLEIQRTEQGDSAMYLCASSLDQAVMAHYGYTFGSGTRLTVV.

The genes are TRBV3-1 (or the pseudogene TRBV3-2) and TRBJ2-3, with D tentatively TRBD2 (7 bases). Trimming pared 0 bases from V and 2 bases from J, leaving 18 bases between. The CDR3 is 18 residues long. CDR1 LGHDT and CDR2 YNNKEL come from the germline V gene (reference sequence). The CDR3 DNA reads TGTGCCAGCAGCCAAGACATGTTGGGGGGGGCATACACAGATACGCAGTATTTT. Translating gives CASSQDMLGGAYTDTQYF.

The chain is built from TRBV5-1 and TRBJ2-1; 12 positions match TRBD2. Germline V CDR1 and CDR2: SGHRS, YFSETQ. CDR3 size: 17 residues. Trimming took 3 bases from V and 5 from J; bases not matched to a gene: 9. CDR3 sequence (DNA): TGCGCCAGCAGCTCCTCACCGACTAGCGGGAGCCACAATGAGCAGTTCTTC. Its protein is CASSSSPTSGSHNEQFF.

The chain has TRBV28 and TRBJ1-2, with 7 bases matching TRBD1. This CDR3 comprises 13 residues. The J segment lost 4 bases and the V segment lost 5 bases, leaving 4 bases of the junction unmatched. Germline V gene lookup returns CDR1 MDHEN and CDR2 SYDVKM. The DNA of the CDR3 is TGTGCCAGCAGTCTAGGGGGCGGCTATGGCTACACCTTC. Residues: CASSLGGGYGYTF.

The chain recombines TRBV2 with TRBJ1-5, with D possibly TRBD1 on 5 matching bases. The CDR3 totals 14 residues. V was pared by 2 bases and J by 4 bases, with 9 bases between. Germline V gene data show CDR1 as SNHLY and CDR2 as FYNNEI. CDR3 loop: CASSESDMNQPQHF. The CDR3, as DNA: TGTGCCAGCAGTGAATCGGACATGAATCAGCCCCAGCATTTT.

This clone was picked up one time. The chain joins TRBV27 to TRBJ2-7; possible D gene TRBD2, 5 bases. V gave up 8 bases and J gave up 2 bases, with 13 bases separating them. Looked up from germline, CDR1 is MNHEY and CDR2 is SMNVEV (reference sequence). This CDR3 is 13 amino acids long. The CDR3 sequence is CASWSGITYEQYF. CDR3 DNA sequence: TGTGCCAGCTGGTCGGGAATCACCTACGAGCAGTACTTC.

This chain uses TRBV12-3 or TRBV12-4 with TRBJ2-7; the D gene is possibly TRBD2 (5 bases). This CDR3 contains 13 residues. The V end lost 4 bases, the J end lost 5 bases, and 12 bases lay between the germline ends. CDR3 nucleotide sequence: TGTGCCAGCAGTTGGGCCCTGAGGGACGAGCAGTACTTC. Translated: CASSWALRDEQYF.

The chain joins TRBV5-4 to TRBJ1-2; the D gene is possibly TRBD1 (5 bases). Germline V gene sequence: CDR1 SGHNT, CDR2 YYREEE (reference sequence). Trimming removed 0 bases from V and 2 bases from J, with 17 bases in between. This CDR3 contains 17 residues. The CDR3 sequence: CASSLGMYGGGNYGYTF. In DNA, the CDR3 is TGTGCCAGCAGCTTGGGGATGTACGGCGGGGGGAACTATGGCTACACCTTC.

This rearrangement joins TRBV30 to TRBJ2-1; the match to TRBD2 covers 11 bases. The junction had 12 bases not matched to a gene; V was cut back by 1 base and J by 4 bases. The CDR3 sequence is 18 residues long. Per germline, CDR1 GTSNPN and CDR2 SVGIG (reference sequence). The CDR3 nucleotides read TGTGCCTGGAGTGAGGTAGCGGGAGGGCCCTGTCGATACAATGAGCAGTTCTTC. This gives the protein CAWSEVAGGPCRYNEQFF. The full variable domain, rest sourced from reference TRBV30 and TRBJ2-1, is SQTIHQWPATLVQPVGSPLSLECTVEGTSNPNLYWYRQAAGRGLQLLFYSVGIGQISSEVPQNLSASRPQDRQFILSSKKLLLSDSGFYLCAWSEVAGGPCRYNEQFFGPGTRLTVL.

The chain is built from TRBV7-9 and TRBJ1-1; D not resolved. The CDR3 contains 15 residues. Trimming cost V 5 bases and J 3 bases, with 16 bases left between them. Germline V gene lookup returns CDR1 SEHNR and CDR2 FQNEAQ (reference sequence). CDR3 DNA: TGTGCCAGCAGCCGCGAGTTGAGTCTGCACACTGAAGCTTTCTTT. As protein: CASSRELSLHTEAFF.

The CDR3 is CASSQVFSLRGVPDTQYF. The CDR3 bases are TGCGCCAGCAGCCAAGTCTTCAGTTTGCGGGGGGTTCCAGATACGCAGTATTTT. The chain recombines TRBV4-1 with TRBJ2-3; 8 nucleotides match TRBD2. The V gene end was trimmed by 1 base and the J gene end by 4 bases; junction bases not matched to a gene: 13. The CDR3 has 18 residues. The germline V gene has CDR1 MGHRA and CDR2 YSYEKL.

This sequence joins TRBV5-6 and TRBJ2-2, with no clear D. The CDR3 length is 14 residues. The V and J ends lost 0 bases and 5 bases respectively, with 8 bases between them. Germline V gene data show CDR1 as SGHDT and CDR2 as YYEEEE. CDR3 in DNA: TGTGCCAGCAGCTTGGGACTTAAGACCGGGGAGCTGTTTTTT. It specifies CASSLGLKTGELFF.

This chain uses TRBV6-5 with TRBJ2-5; TRBD1 matches 11 bases. V lost 7 bases and J lost 5; bases outside the gene matches: 9. Germline V gene data show CDR1 as MNHEY and CDR2 as SVGAGI. The CDR3 consists of 15 residues. In nucleotides, the CDR3 is TGTGCCAGCACTGGACAGGGGGCTTTATTGGAGACCCAGTACTTC. This gives the protein CASTGQGALLETQYF.

V and J are TRBV2 and TRBJ2-6; TRBD2 is a possible D gene (5 bases). Trimming left V 8 bases short and J 3 bases short, with 8 bases between. CDR3 size: 13 residues. The germline CDR1 and CDR2 sequences are SNHLY and FYNNEI. The CDR3 region is CASEGDGANVLTF. DNA of the CDR3: TGTGCCAGCGAGGGTGATGGGGCCAACGTCCTGACTTTC.

This clone was seen just once. J is TRBJ2-7 and V is TRBV14; TRBD1 might be the D (6 bases). V lost 1 base to trimming and J lost 4 bases, with 14 bases between them. The CDR3 runs 15 residues. Germline assignment: CDR1 SGHDN and CDR2 FVKESK. Written as DNA, the CDR3 is TGTGCCAGCAGCCAAGGTAGTGGACAGTTTTACGAGCAGTACTTC. This translates into CASSQGSGQFYEQYF. Supplemented by reference TRBV14 and TRBJ2-7, the full variable domain reads EAGVTQFPSHSVIEKGQTVTLRCDPISGHDNLYWYRRVMGKEIKFLLHFVKESKQDESGMPNNRFLAERTGGTYSTLKVQPAELEDSGVYFCASSQGSGQFYEQYFGPGTRLTVT.

This clone occurred once. This rearrangement joins TRBV7-9 to TRBJ2-5; weak D call: TRBD2 (6 bases). The V end was cut by 6 bases, the J end by 8 bases, with 13 bases between. The CDR3 length is 12 residues. The germline V gene encodes CDR1 SEHNR and CDR2 FQNEAQ (reference sequence). The CDR3 bases are TGTGCCAGCAGTGGCGCCGGGACTACCCAGTACTTC. This translates into CASSGAGTTQYF.

This CDR3 is CASSTAGTAYGYTF. As DNA, the CDR3 is TGTGCCAGTAGTACCGCCGGGACAGCCTATGGCTACACCTTC. The rearrangement joins TRBV19 to TRBJ1-2, with 7 nucleotides matching TRBD1. Germline values: CDR1 LNHDA, CDR2 SQIVND (reference sequence). The CDR3 spans 14 residues. The V and J ends lost 4 bases and 4 bases, in that order; junction bases with no gene match: 6.

CDR3 nucleotide sequence: TGTGCCAGCAGCCACCAGGCCGGTCGAGCTAATGAAAAACTGTTTTTT. Protein product: CASSHQAGRANEKLFF. The chain joins TRBV14 to TRBJ1-4; D is uncertain. The ends were cut back, 3 bases at V and 3 bases at J, with 14 bases in the middle. Per the germline V gene, CDR1 is SGHDN and CDR2 is FVKESK. This CDR3 comprises 16 residues.

The chain links TRBV11-3 to TRBJ2-5; D is possibly TRBD2 (6 bases). Trimming left V 5 bases short and J 1 base short, with 20 bases between. This CDR3 contains 17 residues. The germline V gene has CDR1 SGHNT and CDR2 YENEEA. CDR3 sequence (DNA): TGTGCCAGCAGCGGAGGGCTGATCCAAGTATTCCAAGAGACCCAGTACTTC. This translates into CASSGGLIQVFQETQYF.

The J gene is TRBJ2-2, the V gene TRBV5-4; TRBD1 aligns across 7 bases. CDR3 size: 15 residues. Germline-derived CDR1 and CDR2 are SGHNT and YYREEE (reference sequence). The J segment lost 4 bases and the V segment lost 4 bases, leaving 7 bases of the junction unmatched. The CDR3 DNA reads as TGTGCCAGCAGCGCGCCACAGGGGTCCACCGGGGAGCTGTTTTTT. This gives the protein CASSAPQGSTGELFF.